A selection of T cell receptor beta chains follows, all from one sample in a study of cytomegalovirus exposure and HLA in healthy donors. Method: immunoSEQ multiplex PCR; TCRdb's copy keeps in-frame clones and lacks some. The sample holds around 150,000 clones, 70% to 80% seen once. The source material was PBMCs. The receptors stem from a male donor in good health and CMV-seronegative. Both conserved end residues are part of each CDR3. The order of the fields is V gene, D gene, J gene, clone size, CDR3 protein, CDR3 DNA. The D gene is left open where the match is weak. The size of a clone is reported for some rows only, either as once, few or many, or as a class for expanded clones.

v_call: TRBV11-2
d_call: TRBD1
j_call: TRBJ2-6
clone_size: .
cdr3_aa: CASSLAGDRGRTGANVLTF
cdr3_nt: TGTGCCAGCAGCTTAGCCGGGGACAGGGGGCGGACTGGGGCCAACGTCCTGACTTTC

v_call: TRBV11-2
d_call: TRBD1
j_call: TRBJ1-3
clone_size: .
cdr3_aa: CASSSQGGSGNTIYF
cdr3_nt: TGTGCCAGCAGCTCCCAGGGGGGCTCTGGAAACACCATATATTTT

v_call: TRBV11-3
d_call: TRBD2
j_call: TRBJ2-1
clone_size: .
cdr3_aa: CASSSVAGGPNEQFF
cdr3_nt: TGTGCCAGCAGCTCCGTAGCGGGGGGGCCTAATGAGCAGTTCTTC

v_call: TRBV6-5
d_call: .
j_call: TRBJ2-4
clone_size: .
cdr3_aa: CASRAGTSKNIQYF
cdr3_nt: TGTGCCAGCAGAGCCGGGACTTCCAAAAACATTCAGTACTTC

v_call: TRBV10-3
d_call: TRBD2
j_call: TRBJ2-3
clone_size: .
cdr3_aa: CAISATSGGTDTQYF
cdr3_nt: TGTGCCATCAGTGCCACTAGCGGGGGGACAGATACGCAGTATTTT

v_call: TRBV15
d_call: TRBD2
j_call: TRBJ2-3
clone_size: few
cdr3_aa: CATSRGSSGGSTDTQYF
cdr3_nt: TGTGCCACCAGCAGGGGATCCTCGGGAGGTTCCACAGATACGCAGTATTTT

v_call: TRBV30
d_call: TRBD2
j_call: TRBJ2-1
clone_size: .
cdr3_aa: CAWSGTSGINEQFF
cdr3_nt: TGTGCCTGGAGTGGGACTAGCGGGATCAATGAGCAGTTCTTC

v_call: TRBV4-2
d_call: TRBD2
j_call: TRBJ2-3
clone_size: .
cdr3_aa: CASSQGFRGSGRADTQYF
cdr3_nt: TGTGCCAGCAGCCAAGGTTTCCGGGGTAGCGGGAGGGCAGATACGCAGTATTTT

v_call: TRBV28
d_call: .
j_call: TRBJ2-7
clone_size: .
cdr3_aa: CASRDTTSYEQYF
cdr3_nt: TGTGCCAGCAGGGACACCACCTCCTACGAGCAGTACTTC

v_call: TRBV7-9
d_call: .
j_call: TRBJ2-6
clone_size: .
cdr3_aa: CASSLGGSGANVLTF
cdr3_nt: TGTGCCAGCAGCTTGGGGGGCTCTGGGGCCAACGTCCTGACTTTC

v_call: TRBV19
d_call: TRBD1
j_call: TRBJ2-7
clone_size: .
cdr3_aa: CASSKRQGYEQYF
cdr3_nt: TGTGCCAGTAGTAAAAGACAGGGCTACGAGCAGTACTTC

v_call: TRBV7-9
d_call: TRBD1
j_call: TRBJ1-4
clone_size: .
cdr3_aa: CASSIGQGDEKLFF
cdr3_nt: TGTGCCAGCAGCATCGGACAGGGGGATGAAAAACTGTTTTTT

v_call: TRBV6-1
d_call: .
j_call: TRBJ1-3
clone_size: .
cdr3_aa: CASSDGLGNTIYF
cdr3_nt: TGTGCCAGCAGTGATGGGCTGGGAAACACCATATATTTT

v_call: TRBV5-4
d_call: .
j_call: TRBJ1-6
clone_size: few
cdr3_aa: CASSSFGRGRNSPLHF
cdr3_nt: TGTGCCAGCAGCTCATTTGGACGGGGAAGAAATTCACCCCTCCACTTT

v_call: TRBV19
d_call: TRBD2
j_call: TRBJ2-7
clone_size: .
cdr3_aa: CASSITSGYYEQYF
cdr3_nt: TGTGCCAGTAGTATAACTAGCGGGTACTACGAGCAGTACTTC

v_call: TRBV7-3
d_call: TRBD2
j_call: TRBJ2-3
clone_size: .
cdr3_aa: CASSPGRAGDTQYF
cdr3_nt: TGTGCCAGCAGCCCCGGGAGGGCGGGGGATACGCAGTATTTT

v_call: TRBV9
d_call: .
j_call: TRBJ2-2
clone_size: .
cdr3_aa: CASSVGSGAIGELFF
cdr3_nt: TGTGCCAGCAGCGTAGGAAGTGGGGCAATCGGGGAGCTGTTTTTT

v_call: TRBV19
d_call: .
j_call: TRBJ1-1
clone_size: .
cdr3_aa: CASSTTDRNTEAFF
cdr3_nt: TGTGCCAGTAGTACCACCGACAGGAACACTGAAGCTTTCTTT

v_call: TRBV5-5
d_call: .
j_call: TRBJ2-2
clone_size: once
cdr3_aa: CASSLESVTDTGELFF
cdr3_nt: TGTGCCAGCAGCTTGGAAAGCGTCACCGACACCGGGGAGCTGTTTTTT

v_call: TRBV29-1
d_call: .
j_call: TRBJ1-1
clone_size: .
cdr3_aa: CSVEIQPNTEAFF
cdr3_nt: TGCAGCGTTGAGATACAGCCCAACACTGAAGCTTTCTTT

v_call: TRBV9
d_call: .
j_call: TRBJ1-3
clone_size: .
cdr3_aa: CASSVELFPSSGNTIYF
cdr3_nt: TGTGCCAGCAGCGTAGAACTGTTCCCGAGCTCTGGAAACACCATATATTTT

v_call: TRBV29-1
d_call: TRBD1
j_call: TRBJ1-2
clone_size: .
cdr3_aa: CSVGDREANYGYTF
cdr3_nt: TGCAGCGTAGGGGACAGAGAGGCTAACTATGGCTACACCTTC

v_call: TRBV5-1
d_call: TRBD1
j_call: TRBJ1-1
clone_size: few
cdr3_aa: CASSLSTGTGLEAFF
cdr3_nt: TGCGCCAGCAGCTTGAGCACCGGGACAGGTCTAGAAGCTTTCTTT